This TCR beta chain was documented in a study of beta chain features in type 1 diabetes. Findings and limits, study-wide: Shortening of TCRB CDR3s, moderate but significant, appeared in all four CD4+ subsets of Type 1 diabetes patients. PCR might pick shorter templates more often, in the same way for patients and controls. The study found that naive, central memory and Treg TCRB repertoires appeared more similar in patients than in healthy donors.

Sampling consisted of one heparinised blood draw per donor, averaging approximately 100 mL. Sorted cells reached over 95% purity in every population. Comment on this clone: Its antigen is not known.

Expressed TCRB transcripts were sequenced, since all the RNA that had been isolated was reverse transcribed. The repertoire was sequenced with immunoSEQ multiplex PCR; TCRdb's copy has only in-frame clones and lacks some. Of 300,000 to 350,000 clones listed, about a tenth were seen once; the top ten hold about 1%. Germline V CDR1 and CDR2: MNHEY, SVGAGI. V was pared by 3 bases and J by 6 bases, with 12 bases between. The CDR3 contains 14 residues. The chain joins TRBV6-5 to TRBJ2-1; the D gene is possibly TRBD2 (5 bases). Specimen: central memory CD4+ T cells from blood. This sequence was found in a man aged 25-45 years with type 1 diabetes. DNA of the CDR3: TGTGCCAGCAGTTATTATGGTGAGGGCAATGAGCAGTTCTTC. Its protein product is CASSYYGEGNEQFF.